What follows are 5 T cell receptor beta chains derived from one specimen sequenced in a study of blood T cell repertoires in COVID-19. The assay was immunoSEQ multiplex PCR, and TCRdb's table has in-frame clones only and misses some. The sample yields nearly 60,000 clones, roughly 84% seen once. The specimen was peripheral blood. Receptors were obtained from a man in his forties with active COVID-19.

The CDR3 region is CASSFSRVISEKLFF. The CDR3 nucleotides read TGTGCCAGCAGTTTCTCCCGGGTTATAAGTGAAAAACTGTTTTTT. V and J are TRBV28 and TRBJ1-4; D is unclear. Germline assignment: CDR1 MDHEN and CDR2 SYDVKM. V was trimmed by 3 bases and J by 7 bases, leaving 15 bases between them. CDR3 length: 15 amino acids.

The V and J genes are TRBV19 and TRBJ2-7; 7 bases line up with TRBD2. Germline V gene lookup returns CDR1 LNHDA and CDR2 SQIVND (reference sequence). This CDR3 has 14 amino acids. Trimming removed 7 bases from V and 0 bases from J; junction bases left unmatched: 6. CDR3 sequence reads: CASMASGYSYEQYF. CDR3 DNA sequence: TGTGCCAGTATGGCTAGCGGCTACTCCTACGAGCAGTACTTC. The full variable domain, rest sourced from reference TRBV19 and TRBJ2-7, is DGGITQSPKYLFRKEGQNVTLSCEQNLNHDAMYWYRQDPGQGLRLIYYSQIVNDFQKGDIAEGYSVSREKKESFPLTVTSAQKNPTAFYLCASMASGYSYEQYFGPGTRLTVT.

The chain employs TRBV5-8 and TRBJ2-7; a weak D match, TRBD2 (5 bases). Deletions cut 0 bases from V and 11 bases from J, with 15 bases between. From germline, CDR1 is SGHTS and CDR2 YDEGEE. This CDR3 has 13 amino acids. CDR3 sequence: CASSLGTSHLKYF. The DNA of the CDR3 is TGTGCCAGCAGCTTGGGGACTTCTCACCTTAAGTACTTC.

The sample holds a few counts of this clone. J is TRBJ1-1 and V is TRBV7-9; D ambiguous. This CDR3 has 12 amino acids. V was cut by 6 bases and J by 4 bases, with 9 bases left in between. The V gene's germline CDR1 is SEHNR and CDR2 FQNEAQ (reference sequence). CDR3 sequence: CASRWESTEAFF. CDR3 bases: TGTGCCAGCAGATGGGAGAGCACTGAAGCTTTCTTT.

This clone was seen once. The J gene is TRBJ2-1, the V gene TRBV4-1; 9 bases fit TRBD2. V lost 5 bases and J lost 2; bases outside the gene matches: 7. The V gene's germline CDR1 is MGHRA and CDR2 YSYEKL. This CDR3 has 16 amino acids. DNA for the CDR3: TGCGCCAGCAGCAATAGCGGGAGAAGGACCTACAATGAGCAGTTCTTC. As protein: CASSNSGRRTYNEQFF.